This TCR beta chain came from a study of radiation and T cells in renal cell carcinoma. Time point meaning: baseline pretreatment blood. Treatment of the sample: 15 Gy SBRT to primary tumor, nephrectomy 4 weeks later. The V end lost 2 bases, the J end lost 2 bases, and 14 bases lay between the germline ends. The length of the CDR3 is 15 residues. Looked up from germline, CDR1 is SGHRS and CDR2 is YFSETQ. Sequenced by immunoSEQ multiplex PCR; TCRdb stores in-frame clones only, minus some. The data hold about 130,000 clones, with approximately 80% observed a single time. The source material was blood, sampled from a patient whose treatment included radiotherapy and nephrectomy. The sequence derives from a woman aged 55-70 years with renal cell carcinoma. This rearrangement joins TRBV5-1 to TRBJ2-7; maybe TRBD1 (6 bases). CDR3 sequence reads: CASSFRDTLTYEQYF. The CDR3 coding sequence is TGCGCCAGCAGCTTCCGGGACACGTTGACCTACGAGCAGTACTTC.